The TCR beta chain described here comes from a study of beta chain features in type 1 diabetes listed by TCRdb under 2018. Study-wide context: Patients and healthy donors did not differ in mean age, gender distribution, total cell number or subset yield. A total of roughly 99,000,000 sorted cells were examined across all samples, and the number of cells per subset was strongly correlated with RNA yield. In the study, recently diagnosed type 1 diabetes patients and matched healthy donors were compared on the TCRB repertoires of their sorted circulating CD4+ T cell subsets. Regulatory and stem cell-like memory subsets were obtained from only 8 patients and roughly eight healthy donors, while naive and central memory subsets were obtained from all 30 or so donors. Paper-wide results and their limitations: Because cDNA was sequenced instead of genomic DNA, highly expressing activated cells could be over-represented, though the groups showed no difference in activation or CD3 levels. PCR may preferentially amplify shorter templates, but because patient and control samples were amplified and corrected together, any resulting skew would affect both groups equally. The naive, central memory and regulatory TCRB repertoires appeared to resemble one another more closely among patients than among healthy donors. Only small numbers of individuals were included in the HLA sub-analyses, which left unresolved whether HLA type had any influence on TCRB rearrangement. Patients with type 1 diabetes made fewer insertions and deleted more nucleotides at VDJ recombination sites, implying thymic rearrangement abnormalities. Type 1 diabetes patients showed a moderate but significant shortening of TCRB CDR3 length in all four CD4+ subsets.

The High Capacity cDNA Reverse Transcription Kit was used to reverse transcribe all of the isolated RNA, meaning that expressed TCRB transcripts were what got sequenced. Deep immunoSEQ sequencing was applied to naive, central memory and regulatory T cell samples, giving an average of around 4 million total reads per sample. Sorted cells were lysed in RLT buffer and RNA was extracted with DNase-treated RNeasy Micro or Mini kits, depending on cell number. To prevent cross-contamination, every cell subset was processed on its own, while patient and healthy donor samples were processed together. The immunoSEQ multiplex PCR was used to amplify TCRB sequences from cDNA, yielding 87-bp fragments that span the CDR3 region. Sequencing of the amplicons was done on the Illumina HiSeq platform. On the study's bioinformatics: PCR bias was corrected computationally using synthetic template baselines, and reads within Hamming distance 2 were collapsed, with unmergeable singletons discarded. By aligning reads against IMGT, V, D and J genes, CDR3 length, and insertions or deletions at six rearrangement sites were assigned. Within each subset, clonotype counts were normalized to sorted cell number, and only after that were true diversity and Gini coefficients computed with the tcR R package. The overlap coefficient, calculated on TCRB nucleotide sequences, was used to measure repertoire sharing. TCRdb carries this immuneACCESS record with in-frame sequences only. Its versions omit some clonotypes, under half of them owing to an unresolved V gene in the studies checked, with the rest unexplained. For V, J and clone size, that table is used; D and trimming come from the DNA. This sample comprises about 130,000 clones, approximately 9.2% of them detected only once. Of the sample, approximately 0.68% falls within the top ten clones.

Each donor gave one peripheral blood draw, around 0.12 L on average, collected into heparinised tubes. A BD FACSAria II was used to sort naive, central memory, regulatory and stem cell-like memory CD4+ T cells with a panel that included CD45RO, CCR7, CD25, CD127, CD95 and CD27. Purity was above 95% for every sorted population. PBMCs were separated immediately by Lymphoprep density gradient centrifugation and were stained directly, without being cultured. Samples were stained and sorted in pairs, with one healthy donor and one patient per experiment, so that batch effects were minimized. Inclusive of the bounding cysteine and phenylalanine, the CDR3 is 12 residues long. Only the CDR3 DNA is retained, 36 bases long and in frame from the first base. The germline V gene sets CDR1 to MDHEN and CDR2 to SYDVKM. Deletion took 1 base off V and 3 bases off J, with a span of 3 bases between the germline ends.

This clone has just a few counts. Its antigen remains unidentified. No base quality information exists; no much larger clone differs at one position. At the DNA level, this CDR3 is encoded by other sequences in the same sample as well. The receptor's source is a man aged 18 to 29 in good health. This chain joins TRBV28 to TRBJ2-5; no confident D gene assignment can be made. Material for sequencing was central memory CD4+ T cells from blood. The CDR3 region: CASSLSEETQYF. The nucleotide sequence reads TGTGCCAGCAGTTTATCCGAAGAGACCCAGTACTTC.